This TCR beta chain was retrieved from a study of cytomegalovirus exposure and HLA in healthy donors. The study, taken as a whole, reports: Generally TCR sequences proved uncommon, though certain public TCRs appeared in numerous donors. Roughly uniform sequencing depth across donors was assumed, possibly incorrectly. Trimming of TCR beta V- and J-genes showed a link, identified in a later analysis, to a missense DCLRE1C variant.

The germline V gene has CDR1 WNHNN and CDR2 SYGVQD (reference sequence). The CDR3 contains 13 residues. Trimming removed 10 bases at V and 3 bases at J, with 15 bases between. The study ran its PCR with 60 Vbeta and 13 Jbeta primers. Authors' processing steps: Some 12 million shared chains were among the roughly 78 million unique TCR beta chains that a later analysis counted. Generated by immunoSEQ multiplex PCR, the TCRdb table keeps only in-frame clones and is missing some. That table gives V, J and clone size, and the DNA gave D and trimming. This sample contains around 65,000 clones. A remark on this clone: Its specificity is not known.

The sequenced sample was PBMCs. This chain links TRBV10-1 with TRBJ2-5, with D possibly matching TRBD2 (6 bases). This clonotype was obtained from a man younger than 40 in good health and CMV-seropositive. The CDR3 sequence is CATLAGLEETQYF. Written as DNA, the CDR3 is TGCGCCACGTTGGCGGGGCTGGAAGAGACCCAGTACTTC.